What follows are 16 T cell receptor beta chains derived from one specimen sequenced in a study of T cell repertoires in cytomegalovirus infection. One entry per CDR3 protein results from TCRdb running MiXCR on the reads. The sample holds 900,000 to 950,000 distinct CDR3 sequences, around 32% seen once. Their target antigens are unknown. This sample comprised cultured CD8+ T cells from PBMCs, obtained from culture after CMV antigen stimulation. Every receptor here comes from a human donor in good health (CMV status not recorded). Some clones in this sample may be carry-over from other donors' samples.

The chain couples TRBV7-9 to TRBJ1-1; D call uncertain. The V end was cut by 5 bases, the J end by 7 bases, with 11 bases between. The CDR3 runs to 12 residues. CDR1 and CDR2 from the germline V gene are SEHNR and FQNEAQ (reference sequence). The CDR3 coding sequence is TGTGCCAGCAGCGTCTACGTGATTGAAGCTTTCTTT. Its translation: CASSVYVIEAFF.

The table lists this clonotype with many counts. V and J are TRBV7-9 and TRBJ2-1, with unresolved D. This CDR3 spans 17 amino acids. Trimming shortened V by 5 bases and J by 2 bases, and 19 bases separated the two germline ends. In germline, CDR1 is SEHNR, CDR2 FQNEAQ (reference sequence). DNA for the CDR3: TGTGCCAGCAGCCTACCTAAATCTGGGATCCCCTACAATGAGCAGTTCTTC. This codes for CASSLPKSGIPYNEQFF. Full variable domain (rest looked up from reference TRBV7-9 and TRBJ2-1): DTGVSQNPRHKITKRGQNVTFRCDPISEHNRLYWYRQTLGQGPEFLTYFQNEAQLEKSRLLSDRFSAERPKGSFSTLEIQRTEQGDSAMYLCASSLPKSGIPYNEQFFGPGTRLTVL.

V and J are TRBV4-2 and TRBJ2-1, with a weak D call TRBD1 (6 bases). Germline values: CDR1 LGHNA, CDR2 YNFKEQ. The V end was cut by 2 bases, the J end by 10 bases, with 9 bases between. The CDR3 is 12 residues long. CDR3 nucleotides: TGTGCCAGCAGCCAAACAGGGCAGGAGCAGTTCTTC. Its protein is CASSQTGQEQFF.

The V gene is TRBV6-5, the J gene TRBJ1-2; tentative D call: TRBD1 (6 bases). V gave up 6 bases and J gave up 6 bases, with 20 bases separating them. CDR1 is MNHEY and CDR2 is SVGAGI in the germline V gene. This CDR3 is 15 amino acids long. The CDR3 protein is CASSSQGWGGDGYTF. In nucleotides, the CDR3 is TGTGCCAGCAGCTCACAGGGCTGGGGGGGTGATGGCTACACCTTC.

V is TRBV27 and J is TRBJ2-2; the D is unclear. CDR3 size: 13 residues. Trimming pared 5 bases from V and 3 bases from J, leaving 7 bases between. CDR1 is MNHEY and CDR2 is SMNVEV in the germline V gene (reference sequence). DNA of the CDR3: TGTGCCAGCAGTGCCTACTACACCGGGGAGCTGTTTTTT. Protein sequence: CASSAYYTGELFF.

This clonotype was seen a few times. V usage is TRBV28 and J usage is TRBJ1-5; a weak D match, TRBD1 (6 bases). The CDR3 consists of 14 residues. V lost 2 bases to trimming and J lost 6 bases, with 11 bases between them. Germline CDR1 reads MDHEN; CDR2 reads SYDVKM. CDR3 bases: TGTGCCAGCAGTTTACCAGGGGATGGTCAGCCCCAGCATTTT. Its protein is CASSLPGDGQPQHF.

Concerning this clonotype itself: The junction does not match germline at one end; this may be a read error. The rearrangement uses TRBV7-6 and TRBJ2-3; 8 bases are a match to TRBD1. The CDR3 sequence is 16 residues long. Germline assignment: CDR1 SGHVS and CDR2 FNYEAQ. CDR3 sequence reads: CAGSPPGGIGTDTQYF. As DNA, the CDR3 is TGTGCCGGCAGCCCTCCAGGGGGCATAGGCACAGATACGCAGTATTTT.

The genes are TRBV27 and TRBJ1-6, with 8 bases aligning to TRBD1. The ends lost 7 bases at V and 7 bases at J; junction bases unmatched: 6. The CDR3 length is 14 residues. CDR1 is MNHEY, CDR2 SMNVEV, per germline (reference sequence). Here the CDR3 DNA reads TGTGCCAGCACAACCGGGACAGGAAATTCACCCCTCCACTTT. It is translated as CASTTGTGNSPLHF.

This clonotype has ten or more counts. This rearrangement joins TRBV7-9 to TRBJ2-1; no clear D. The germline V gene encodes CDR1 SEHNR and CDR2 FQNEAQ (reference sequence). The CDR3 is made up of 15 amino acids. The V end lost 5 bases, the J end lost 3 bases, and 14 bases lay between the germline ends. Written as DNA, the CDR3 is TGTGCCAGCAGCCTCTCCCCCGGCCTCTACAATGAGCAGTTCTTC. It specifies CASSLSPGLYNEQFF.

V is TRBV12-3 or TRBV12-4 and J is TRBJ1-1, with D possibly being TRBD1 (5 bases). There are 14 residues in the CDR3. V was cut by 6 bases and J by 4 bases, with 15 bases left in between. CDR3 sequence: CASSHGTAGTEAFF. CDR3 nucleotide sequence: TGTGCCAGCAGCCACGGGACTGCTGGCACTGAAGCTTTCTTT.

This clonotype was counted ten times or more. This chain links TRBV7-6 with TRBJ1-4; 9 nucleotides agree with TRBD1. Germline CDR1 reads SGHVS; CDR2 reads FNYEAQ. The V gene end was trimmed by 4 bases and the J gene end by 7 bases; junction bases not matched to a gene: 4. The CDR3 is 14 amino acids. This CDR3 reads CASSSDRGREKLFF. The CDR3 nucleotides are TGTGCCAGCAGCTCGGACAGGGGACGTGAAAAACTGTTTTTT.

This clonotype was detected a few times. V is TRBV4-3 and J is TRBJ2-3, with 9 bases identical to TRBD2. Germline CDR1 reads LGHNA; CDR2 reads YSLEER. Germline trimming cut 0 bases from V and 2 bases from J; bases unmatched to any gene: 9. There are 18 residues in the CDR3. The CDR3 spells CASSQDGGLAGPTDTQYF. DNA for the CDR3: TGCGCCAGCAGCCAAGATGGGGGGCTAGCGGGGCCCACAGATACGCAGTATTTT.

In the case of this clonotype: A much larger clone sits a single nucleotide away, making a read error possible. The chain combines TRBV7-2 with TRBJ2-3; no firm D call. The CDR3 consists of 14 residues. V was pared by 7 bases and J by 4 bases, with 15 bases between. Germline loops: CDR1 SGHTA, CDR2 FQGNSA. The CDR3 nucleotides read TGTGCCAGCAACTTGATATACAGAGCAGATACGCAGTATTTT. Its protein is CASNLIYRADTQYF. Full variable domain (missing parts from reference TRBV7-2 and TRBJ2-3): GAGVSQSPSNKVTEKGKDVELRCDPISGHTALYWYRQSLGQGLEFLIYFQGNSAPDKSGLPSDRFSAERTGGSVSTLTIQRTQQEDSAVYLCASNLIYRADTQYFGPGTRLTVL.

The V gene is TRBV12-3 or TRBV12-4, the J gene TRBJ2-1; TRBD2 agrees at 9 bases. With 3 bases clipped from V and 6 bases from J, the junction kept 6 bases outside the gene matches. The length of the CDR3 is 15 residues. CDR3: CASSFGVTSGNEQFF. For the CDR3, the DNA is TGTGCCAGCAGTTTCGGCGTGACTAGCGGCAATGAGCAGTTCTTC.

This clonotype was counted between two and nine times. V and J are TRBV19 and TRBJ1-1, with D maybe TRBD1 (5 bases). The CDR3 covers 12 residues. Looked up from germline, CDR1 is LNHDA and CDR2 is SQIVND (reference sequence). Trimming cost V 5 bases and J 4 bases, with 8 bases left between them. The chain's CDR3 is CASSQGTTEAFF. The DNA of the CDR3 is TGTGCCAGTAGTCAGGGTACCACTGAAGCTTTCTTT.

The V and J genes are TRBV6-6 and TRBJ2-3; no clear D gene. This CDR3 has 14 residues. Germline values: CDR1 MNHNY, CDR2 SVGAGI (reference sequence). V lost 8 bases, J lost 2 bases, and 14 bases lay in between. CDR3 loop: CASAIGLATDTQYF. As DNA, the CDR3 is TGTGCCAGCGCGATCGGGCTGGCCACAGATACGCAGTATTTT.